The T cell receptor beta chain described here comes from a study of spatial heterogeneity in lung cancer. Findings and limits, study-wide: Among blood samples, ubiquitous expanded tumor TCRs appeared more at resection than at follow-up.

Each TCR cDNA molecule bore a unique molecular identifier. A single record per CDR3 protein comes from TCRdb applying MiXCR to the 5' RACE reads. The table records tens of thousands of distinct CDR3 sequences, approximately 20% of them present only once. V was trimmed by 3 bases and J by 0 bases, leaving 12 bases between them. The CDR3 length is 16 residues. Stated time point: sample taken at primary tumor resection. No cell sorting; template was whole RNA from tumor, lung tissue or PBMC. This clonotype was detected a few times. The antigen is unknown. The origin of this receptor is a male donor with early-stage non-small cell lung cancer. This specimen was PBMCs, taken at surgery. The chain recombines TRBV12-3 or TRBV12-4 with TRBJ1-3; tentative D call: TRBD1 (5 bases). In DNA form, the CDR3 reads TGTGCCAGCAGTTTGAGGGGACGGAGCTCTGGAAACACCATATATTTT. This translates into CASSLRGRSSGNTIYF.